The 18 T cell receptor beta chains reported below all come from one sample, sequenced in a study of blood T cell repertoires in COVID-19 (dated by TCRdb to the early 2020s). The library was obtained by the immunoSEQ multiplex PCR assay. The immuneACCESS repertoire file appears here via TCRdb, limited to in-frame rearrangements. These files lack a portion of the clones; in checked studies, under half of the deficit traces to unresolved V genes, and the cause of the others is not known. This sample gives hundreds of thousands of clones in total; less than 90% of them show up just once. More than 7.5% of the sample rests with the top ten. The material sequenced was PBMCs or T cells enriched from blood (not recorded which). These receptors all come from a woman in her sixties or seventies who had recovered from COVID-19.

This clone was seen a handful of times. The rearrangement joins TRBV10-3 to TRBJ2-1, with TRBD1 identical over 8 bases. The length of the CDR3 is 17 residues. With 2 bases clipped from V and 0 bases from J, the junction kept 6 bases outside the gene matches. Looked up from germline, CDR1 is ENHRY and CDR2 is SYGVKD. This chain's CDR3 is CAISEPHRGSSYNEQFF. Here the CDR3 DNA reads TGTGCCATCAGTGAGCCTCACAGGGGGAGCTCCTACAATGAGCAGTTCTTC.

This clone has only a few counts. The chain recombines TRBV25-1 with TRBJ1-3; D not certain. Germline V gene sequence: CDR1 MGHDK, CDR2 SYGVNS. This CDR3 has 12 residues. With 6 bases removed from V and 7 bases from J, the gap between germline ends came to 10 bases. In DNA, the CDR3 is TGTGCCAGCAGACCCGACGGGAACACCATATATTTT. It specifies CASRPDGNTIYF.

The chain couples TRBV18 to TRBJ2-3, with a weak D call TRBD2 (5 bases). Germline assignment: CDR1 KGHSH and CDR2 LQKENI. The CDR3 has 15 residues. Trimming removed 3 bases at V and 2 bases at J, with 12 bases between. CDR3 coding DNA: TGTGCCAGCTCACCTTTTAGCGCAAACACAGATACGCAGTATTTT. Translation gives CASSPFSANTDTQYF.

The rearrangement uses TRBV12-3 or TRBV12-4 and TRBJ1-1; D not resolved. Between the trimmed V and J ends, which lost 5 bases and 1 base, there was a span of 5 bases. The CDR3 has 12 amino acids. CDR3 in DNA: TGTGCCAGCAGTCGAGGGAACACTGAAGCTTTCTTT. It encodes CASSRGNTEAFF.

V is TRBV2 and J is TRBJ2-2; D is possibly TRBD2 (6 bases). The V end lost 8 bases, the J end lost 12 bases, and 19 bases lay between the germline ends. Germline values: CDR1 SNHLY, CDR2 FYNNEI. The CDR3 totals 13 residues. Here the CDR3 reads CASGVPGRIKLFF. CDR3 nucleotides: TGTGCCAGCGGGGTTCCAGGGAGGATAAAGCTGTTTTTT.

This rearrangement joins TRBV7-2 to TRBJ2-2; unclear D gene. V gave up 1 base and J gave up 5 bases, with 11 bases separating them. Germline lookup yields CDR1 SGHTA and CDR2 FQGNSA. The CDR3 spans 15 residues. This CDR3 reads CASSLDGLVTGELFF. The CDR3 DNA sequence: TGTGCCAGCAGCTTAGACGGGTTGGTAACCGGGGAGCTGTTTTTT. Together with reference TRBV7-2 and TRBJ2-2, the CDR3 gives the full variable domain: GAGVSQSPSNKVTEKGKDVELRCDPISGHTALYWYRQSLGQGLEFLIYFQGNSAPDKSGLPSDRFSAERTGGSVSTLTIQRTQQEDSAVYLCASSLDGLVTGELFFGEGSRLTVL.

This CDR3 is CASSPPLGLEGSYGYTF. The CDR3 region has the DNA TGTGCCAGCAGCCCCCCCCTTGGACTCGAGGGAAGCTATGGCTACACCTTC. This sequence joins TRBV7-9 and TRBJ1-2; the D is unclear. Looked up from germline, CDR1 is SEHNR and CDR2 is FQNEAQ (reference sequence). Trimming pared 5 bases from V and 4 bases from J, leaving 23 bases between. The length of the CDR3 is 17 residues. Together with reference TRBV7-9 and TRBJ1-2, the CDR3 gives the full variable domain: DTGVSQNPRHKITKRGQNVTFRCDPISEHNRLYWYRQTLGQGPEFLTYFQNEAQLEKSRLLSDRFSAERPKGSFSTLEIQRTEQGDSAMYLCASSPPLGLEGSYGYTFGSGTRLTVV.

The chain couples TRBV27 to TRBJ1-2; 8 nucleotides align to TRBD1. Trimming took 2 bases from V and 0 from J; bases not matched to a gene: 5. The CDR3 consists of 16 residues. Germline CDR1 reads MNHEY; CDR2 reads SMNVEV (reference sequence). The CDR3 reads CASSLTGGGSNYGYTF. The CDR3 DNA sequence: TGTGCCAGCAGTTTAACAGGGGGGGGCTCTAACTATGGCTACACCTTC.

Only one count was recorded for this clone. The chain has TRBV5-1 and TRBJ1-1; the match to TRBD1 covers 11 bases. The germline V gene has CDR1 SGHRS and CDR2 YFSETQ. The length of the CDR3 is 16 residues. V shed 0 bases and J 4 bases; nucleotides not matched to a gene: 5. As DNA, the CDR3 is TGCGCCAGCAGCTTGGGGACAGGGGGCTTCATCACTGAAGCTTTCTTT. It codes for CASSLGTGGFITEAFF.

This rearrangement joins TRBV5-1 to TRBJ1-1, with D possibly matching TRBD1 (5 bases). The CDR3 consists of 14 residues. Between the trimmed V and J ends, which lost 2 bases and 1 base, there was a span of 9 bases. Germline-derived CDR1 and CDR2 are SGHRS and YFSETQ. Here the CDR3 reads CASSFDSTNTEAFF. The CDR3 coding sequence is TGCGCCAGCAGCTTCGACAGCACGAACACTGAAGCTTTCTTT.

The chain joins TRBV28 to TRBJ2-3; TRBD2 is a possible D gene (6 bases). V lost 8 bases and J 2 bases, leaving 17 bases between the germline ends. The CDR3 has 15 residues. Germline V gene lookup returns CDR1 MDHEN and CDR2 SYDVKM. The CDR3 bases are TGTGCCAGCGCTCTCGGGGAGGCCCCCACAGATACGCAGTATTTT. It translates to CASALGEAPTDTQYF.

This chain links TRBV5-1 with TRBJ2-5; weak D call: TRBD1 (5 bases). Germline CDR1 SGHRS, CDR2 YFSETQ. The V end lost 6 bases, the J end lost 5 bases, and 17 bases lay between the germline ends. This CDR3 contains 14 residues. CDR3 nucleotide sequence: TGCGCCAGCAATAAGGGGAAGGGGTCGGAGACCCAGTACTTC. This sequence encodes CASNKGKGSETQYF.

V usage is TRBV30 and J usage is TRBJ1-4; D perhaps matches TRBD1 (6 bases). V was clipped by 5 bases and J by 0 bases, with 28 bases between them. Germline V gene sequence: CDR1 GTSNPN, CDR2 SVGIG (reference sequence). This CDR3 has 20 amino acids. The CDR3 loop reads CAWGRPFVGAVPTTNEKLFF. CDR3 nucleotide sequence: TGTGCCTGGGGGAGGCCCTTTGTGGGGGCTGTCCCCACAACTAATGAAAAACTGTTTTTT. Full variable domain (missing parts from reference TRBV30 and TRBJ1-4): SQTIHQWPATLVQPVGSPLSLECTVEGTSNPNLYWYRQAAGRGLQLLFYSVGIGQISSEVPQNLSASRPQDRQFILSSKKLLLSDSGFYLCAWGRPFVGAVPTTNEKLFFGSGTQLSVL.

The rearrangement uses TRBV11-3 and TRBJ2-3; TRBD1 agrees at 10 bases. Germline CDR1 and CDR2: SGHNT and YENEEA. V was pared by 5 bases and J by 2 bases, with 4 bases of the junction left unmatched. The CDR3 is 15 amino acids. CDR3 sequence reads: CASSPGTGATDTQYF. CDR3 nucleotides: TGTGCCAGCAGCCCCGGGACAGGGGCCACAGATACGCAGTATTTT.

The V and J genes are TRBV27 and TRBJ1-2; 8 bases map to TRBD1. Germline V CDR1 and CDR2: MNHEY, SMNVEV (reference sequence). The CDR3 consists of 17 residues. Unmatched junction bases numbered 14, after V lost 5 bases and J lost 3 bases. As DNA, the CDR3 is TGTGCCAGCAGTCAGGACAGGGCTCCGGATAACCACTATGGCTACACCTTC. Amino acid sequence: CASSQDRAPDNHYGYTF.

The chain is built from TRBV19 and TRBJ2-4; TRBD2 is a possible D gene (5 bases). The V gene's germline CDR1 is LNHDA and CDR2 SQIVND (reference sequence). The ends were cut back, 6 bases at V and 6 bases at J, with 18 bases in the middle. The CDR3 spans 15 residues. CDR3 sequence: CASSKQSLGVNIQYF. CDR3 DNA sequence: TGTGCCAGTAGCAAACAATCCCTCGGGGTAAACATTCAGTACTTC.

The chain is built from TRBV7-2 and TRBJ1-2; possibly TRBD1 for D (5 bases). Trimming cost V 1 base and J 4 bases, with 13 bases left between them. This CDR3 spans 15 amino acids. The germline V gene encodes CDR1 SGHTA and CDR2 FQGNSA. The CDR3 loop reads CASSLGFQGSYGYTF. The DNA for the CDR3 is TGTGCCAGCAGCTTAGGTTTTCAGGGATCCTATGGCTACACCTTC.

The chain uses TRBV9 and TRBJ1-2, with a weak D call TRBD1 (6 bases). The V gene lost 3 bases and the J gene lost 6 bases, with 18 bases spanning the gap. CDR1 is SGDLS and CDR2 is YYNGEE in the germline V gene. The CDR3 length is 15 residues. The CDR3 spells CASSAPAGGSDGYTF. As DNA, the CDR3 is TGTGCCAGCAGCGCCCCCGCGGGGGGCTCCGATGGCTACACCTTC.